This TCR beta chain is from a study of T-cell memory formation after mild COVID-19. TCRdb ran MiXCR on the 5' RACE reads and lists one entry per CDR3 protein. The sample yields some 150,000 distinct CDR3 sequences, about 19% seen once. Points from the study as a whole: The study found balanced CD4/CD8 in clones contracting day 15 to 85 and a CD4+ lean in later expanders. Cross-reactive memory apparently joined, as some responding clones appeared in pre-infection memory.

This clonotype appeared a few times. Its antigen is not identified. V was pared by 2 bases and J by 8 bases, with 16 bases between. This CDR3 region has 15 residues. Germline CDR1 ENHRY, CDR2 SYGVKD. The TCR originated in an adult woman who had mild COVID-19 (a few samples of this study predate the infection). Cell type and time point are not known. This chain connects TRBV10-3 to TRBJ2-1; D possibly corresponds to TRBD1 (6 bases). Sequencing used PBMCs or a T cell subset sorted from them (not recorded which). CDR3 in DNA: TGTGCCATCAGTGAGACGAATTCCTCAGGGGATGAGCAGTTCTTC. Translated: CAISETNSSGDEQFF.